The rows below give T cell receptor beta chains drawn from one sample of a study of CD4 T cells in relation to SARS-CoV-2 and coronaviruses. Some clones are missing from TCRdb's copy, which holds only in-frame ones; the method was immunoSEQ multiplex PCR. The sample has under 20,000 clones; 70% to 80% are singletons. These receptors have no known antigen. Sequencing was performed on CD4+ T cells from PBMCs, cultured in vitro. Every receptor here comes from a human donor in good health. CDR3s include the opening cysteine and the closing phenylalanine or tryptophan. Each record gives: D gene, V gene, J gene, clone size, CDR3 DNA, CDR3 protein. A D gene is named only where the DNA matches it firmly. For some rows the clone size is stated as once, few or many, or as a class when expanded; others skip it.

d_call: TRBD2
v_call: TRBV19
j_call: TRBJ2-1
clone_size: NA
cdr3_nt: TGTGCCAGTAGTCTTAGCGGGAGAAATGAGCAGTTCTTC
cdr3_aa: CASSLSGRNEQFF

d_call: NA
v_call: TRBV6-6
j_call: TRBJ1-2
clone_size: NA
cdr3_nt: TGTGCCAGCACAGGGTTTGGTGGCTACACCTTC
cdr3_aa: CASTGFGGYTF

d_call: NA
v_call: TRBV9
j_call: TRBJ1-3
clone_size: NA
cdr3_nt: TGTGCCAGCAGCGAATTTCAGGGGATAGGAGGAAACACCATATATTTT
cdr3_aa: CASSEFQGIGGNTIYF

d_call: NA
v_call: TRBV5-1
j_call: TRBJ2-7
clone_size: few
cdr3_nt: TGCGCCAGCAGCTTTGACCGGGATTCCAGCGAGCAGTACTTC
cdr3_aa: CASSFDRDSSEQYF

d_call: NA
v_call: TRBV2
j_call: TRBJ1-2
clone_size: NA
cdr3_nt: TGTGCCAGCAGTGTGCTCCTACAGGGTCGCTATGGCTACACCTTC
cdr3_aa: CASSVLLQGRYGYTF

d_call: NA
v_call: TRBV20-1
j_call: TRBJ2-1
clone_size: NA
cdr3_nt: TGCAGTGCCCCTGATTTCAATGAGCAGTTCTTC
cdr3_aa: CSAPDFNEQFF

d_call: NA
v_call: TRBV7-3
j_call: TRBJ1-1
clone_size: few
cdr3_nt: TGTGCCAGCAGCTCAAAGCGGGACGGTGAAGCTTTCTTT
cdr3_aa: CASSSKRDGEAFF

d_call: TRBD2
v_call: TRBV11-2
j_call: TRBJ2-7
clone_size: NA
cdr3_nt: TGTGCCAGCGCGCTAGGACTAGCGGGATACGAGCAGTACTTC
cdr3_aa: CASALGLAGYEQYF

d_call: TRBD1
v_call: TRBV24-1
j_call: TRBJ2-2
clone_size: NA
cdr3_nt: TGTGCCACCAGTGATGCCGGACAGGGGGCCGCCGGGGAGCTGTTTTTT
cdr3_aa: CATSDAGQGAAGELFF

d_call: NA
v_call: TRBV5-5
j_call: TRBJ2-3
clone_size: NA
cdr3_nt: TGTGCCAGCAGCTTGACCAGCTTAGATACGCAGTATTTT
cdr3_aa: CASSLTSLDTQYF

d_call: TRBD1
v_call: TRBV7-9
j_call: TRBJ1-6
clone_size: few
cdr3_nt: TGTGCCAGCAGCTTAGAACCAGGGGGTGCTTCACCCCTCCACTTT
cdr3_aa: CASSLEPGGASPLHF

d_call: NA
v_call: TRBV7-3
j_call: TRBJ1-1
clone_size: NA
cdr3_nt: TGTGCCAGCAGCCCAGGAGGGGCCTCTGAAGCTTTCTTT
cdr3_aa: CASSPGGASEAFF

d_call: TRBD1
v_call: TRBV4-1
j_call: TRBJ1-2
clone_size: NA
cdr3_nt: TGCGCCAGCAGCCAAGTTAGTTTGGACAGGGCGTATGGCTACACCTTC
cdr3_aa: CASSQVSLDRAYGYTF

d_call: TRBD1
v_call: TRBV28
j_call: TRBJ1-4
clone_size: NA
cdr3_nt: TGTGCCAGCAGTTCCGGACAGGGAAATAGTGAAAAACTGTTTTTT
cdr3_aa: CASSSGQGNSEKLFF

d_call: NA
v_call: TRBV5-6
j_call: TRBJ1-1
clone_size: NA
cdr3_nt: TGTGCCAGCAGCTGGACCGGGGGTATTAGAGCTTTCTTT
cdr3_aa: CASSWTGGIRAFF

d_call: TRBD1
v_call: TRBV15
j_call: TRBJ1-6
clone_size: NA
cdr3_nt: TGTGCCACCAGCAGAGACGGACAGGGAGGTTCACCCCTCCACTTT
cdr3_aa: CATSRDGQGGSPLHF